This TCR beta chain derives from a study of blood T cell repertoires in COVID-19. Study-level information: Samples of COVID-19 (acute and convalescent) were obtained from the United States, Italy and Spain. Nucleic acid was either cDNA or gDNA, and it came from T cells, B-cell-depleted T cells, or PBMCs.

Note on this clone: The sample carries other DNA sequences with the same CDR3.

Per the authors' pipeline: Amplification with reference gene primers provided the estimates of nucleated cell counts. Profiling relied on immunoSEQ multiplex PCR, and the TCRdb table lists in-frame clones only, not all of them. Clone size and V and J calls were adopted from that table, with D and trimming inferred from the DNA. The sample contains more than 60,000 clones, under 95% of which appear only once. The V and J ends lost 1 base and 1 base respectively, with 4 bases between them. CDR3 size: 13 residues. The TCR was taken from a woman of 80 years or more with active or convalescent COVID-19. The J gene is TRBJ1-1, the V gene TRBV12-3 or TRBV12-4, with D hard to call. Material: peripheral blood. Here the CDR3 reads CASSLVRNTEAFF. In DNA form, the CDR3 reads TGTGCCAGCAGTTTAGTGAGGAACACTGAAGCTTTCTTT.